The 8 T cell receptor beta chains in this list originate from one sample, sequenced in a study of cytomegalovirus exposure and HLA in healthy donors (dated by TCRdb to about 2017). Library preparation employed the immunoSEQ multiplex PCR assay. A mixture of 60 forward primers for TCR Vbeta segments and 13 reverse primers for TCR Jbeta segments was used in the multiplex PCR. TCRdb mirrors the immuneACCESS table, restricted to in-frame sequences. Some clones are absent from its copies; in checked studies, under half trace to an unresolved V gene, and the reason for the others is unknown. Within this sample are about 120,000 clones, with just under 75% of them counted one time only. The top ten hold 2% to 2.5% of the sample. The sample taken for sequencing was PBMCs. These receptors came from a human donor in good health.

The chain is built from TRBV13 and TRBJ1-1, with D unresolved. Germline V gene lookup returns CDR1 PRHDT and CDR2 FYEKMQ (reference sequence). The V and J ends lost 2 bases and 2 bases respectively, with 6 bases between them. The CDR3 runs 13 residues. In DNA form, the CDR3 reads TGTGCCAGCAGCTTAAACTTTAACACTGAAGCTTTCTTT. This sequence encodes CASSLNFNTEAFF.

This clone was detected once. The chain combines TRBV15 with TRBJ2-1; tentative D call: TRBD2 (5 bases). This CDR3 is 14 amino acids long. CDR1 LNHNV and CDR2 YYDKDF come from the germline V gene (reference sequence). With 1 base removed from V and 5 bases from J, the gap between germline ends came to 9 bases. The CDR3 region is CATSRVSEDNEQFF. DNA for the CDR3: TGTGCCACCAGCAGAGTGTCGGAGGACAATGAGCAGTTCTTC.

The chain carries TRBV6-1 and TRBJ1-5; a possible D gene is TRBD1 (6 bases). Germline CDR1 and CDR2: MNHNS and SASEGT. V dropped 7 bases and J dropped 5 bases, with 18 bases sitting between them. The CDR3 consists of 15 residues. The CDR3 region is CASTSGGAGDQPQHF. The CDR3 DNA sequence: TGTGCCAGCACCTCGGGGGGGGCTGGGGATCAGCCCCAGCATTTT.

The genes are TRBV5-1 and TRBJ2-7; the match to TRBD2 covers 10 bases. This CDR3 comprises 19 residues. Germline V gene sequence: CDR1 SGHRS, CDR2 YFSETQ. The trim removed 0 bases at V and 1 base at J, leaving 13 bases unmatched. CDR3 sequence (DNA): TGCGCCAGCAGCTTGGGAGCTAGCGGGAGACCCAGGCTTTCCTACGAGCAGTACTTC. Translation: CASSLGASGRPRLSYEQYF.

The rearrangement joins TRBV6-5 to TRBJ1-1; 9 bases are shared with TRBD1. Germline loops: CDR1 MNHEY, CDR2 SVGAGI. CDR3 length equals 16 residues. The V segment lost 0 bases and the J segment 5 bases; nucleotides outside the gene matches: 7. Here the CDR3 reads CASSYSTGGGGTEAFF. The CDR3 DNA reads TGTGCCAGCAGTTACTCGACAGGGGGTGGTGGGACTGAAGCTTTCTTT.

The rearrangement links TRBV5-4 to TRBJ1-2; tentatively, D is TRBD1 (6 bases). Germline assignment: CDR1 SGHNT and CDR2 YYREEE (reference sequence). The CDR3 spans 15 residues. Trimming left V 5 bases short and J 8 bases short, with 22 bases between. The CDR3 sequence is CASSRDQTLQGGYTF. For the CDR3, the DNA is TGTGCCAGCAGTCGTGACCAGACACTTCAGGGGGGCTACACCTTC.

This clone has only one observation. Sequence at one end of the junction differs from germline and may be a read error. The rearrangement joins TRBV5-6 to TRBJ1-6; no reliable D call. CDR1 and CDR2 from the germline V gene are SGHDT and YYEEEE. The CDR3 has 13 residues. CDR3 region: CASRGDYNSSLHF. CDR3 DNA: TGTGCCAGCAGGGGTGACTATAATTCATCCCTCCACTTT.

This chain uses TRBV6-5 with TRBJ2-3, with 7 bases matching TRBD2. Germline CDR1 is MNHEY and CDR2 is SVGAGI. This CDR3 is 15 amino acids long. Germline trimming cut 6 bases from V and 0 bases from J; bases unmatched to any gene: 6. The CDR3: CASSAPSGSTDTQYF. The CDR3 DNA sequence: TGTGCCAGCAGCGCCCCTAGCGGTAGCACAGATACGCAGTATTTT.